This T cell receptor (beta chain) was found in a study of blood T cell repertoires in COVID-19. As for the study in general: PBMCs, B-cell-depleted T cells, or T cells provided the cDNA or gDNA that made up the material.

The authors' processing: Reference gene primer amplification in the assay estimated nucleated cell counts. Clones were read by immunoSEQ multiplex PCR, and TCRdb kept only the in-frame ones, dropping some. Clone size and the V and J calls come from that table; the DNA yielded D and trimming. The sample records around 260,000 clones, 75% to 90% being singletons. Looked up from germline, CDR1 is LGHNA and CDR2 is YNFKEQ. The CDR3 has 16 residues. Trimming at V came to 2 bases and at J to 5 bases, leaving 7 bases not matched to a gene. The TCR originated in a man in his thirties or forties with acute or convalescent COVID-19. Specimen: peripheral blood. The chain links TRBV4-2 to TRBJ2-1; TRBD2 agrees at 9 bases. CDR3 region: CASSQIAGVSDNEQFF. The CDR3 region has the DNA TGTGCCAGCAGCCAAATAGCGGGGGTGAGCGACAATGAGCAGTTCTTC.